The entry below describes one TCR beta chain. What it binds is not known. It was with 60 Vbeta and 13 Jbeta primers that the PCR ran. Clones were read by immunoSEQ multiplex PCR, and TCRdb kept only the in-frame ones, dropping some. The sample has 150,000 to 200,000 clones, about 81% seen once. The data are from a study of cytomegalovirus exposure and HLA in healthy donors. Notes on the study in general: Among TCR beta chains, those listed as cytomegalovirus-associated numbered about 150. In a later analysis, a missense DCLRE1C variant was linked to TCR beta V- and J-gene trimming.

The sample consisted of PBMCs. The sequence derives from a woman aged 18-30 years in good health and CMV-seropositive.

The CDR3, as DNA: TGTGCCAGCACCGCTGGTCAGGGAAACACCATATATTTT. This translates into CASTAGQGNTIYF. The chain is built from TRBV7-6 and TRBJ1-3; no clear D. This CDR3 comprises 13 residues. CDR1 and CDR2 (germline): SGHVS, FNYEAQ. Trimming shortened V by 7 bases and J by 4 bases, and 11 bases separated the two germline ends.